This T cell receptor (beta chain) is from a study of T cell repertoires in cytomegalovirus infection. In TCRdb, the reads were re-called with MiXCR into one record per CDR3 protein. The sample carries 150,000 to 200,000 distinct CDR3 sequences, over 25% recorded once. The CDR3 is 16 residues long. Germline V gene data show CDR1 as SGHAT and CDR2 as FQNNGV. V was trimmed by 1 base and J by 1 base, leaving 13 bases between them. This rearrangement joins TRBV11-2 to TRBJ1-1, with D hard to call. The receptor was isolated from a human donor in good health (CMV status not recorded). Some clones in this sample may be carry-over from other donors' samples. The sample was PBMCs. As DNA, the CDR3 is TGTGCCAGCAGCTTAGTGGCAGGTGGAGCGAACACTGAAGCTTTCTTT. Encoded protein: CASSLVAGGANTEAFF.